Below, 9 T cell receptor beta chains from the same sample are listed, as sequenced in a study of shared clonotypes between healthy human individuals. Using immunoSEQ multiplex PCR, the repertoire was profiled, and TCRdb retains in-frame clones only, with some absent. The repertoire includes over 850,000 clones, approximately 78% of them detected once, and 0.4% to 0.55% sits in the top ten. Sequencing was carried out using memory CD4+ T cells from PBMCs. The subset denotes: CD45RA-negative fraction. Source of these receptors: a man aged 18 to 29 in good health. Some clones in this sample may be carry-over from other donors' samples.

This rearrangement joins TRBV2 to TRBJ2-1, with TRBD2 matching 7 bases. Germline-derived CDR1 and CDR2 are SNHLY and FYNNEI. Trimming took 6 bases from V and 14 from J; bases not matched to a gene: 10. The CDR3 is 12 amino acids. CDR3 protein: CASRGEGGREFF. The CDR3 bases are TGTGCCAGCAGAGGGGAGGGAGGACGGGAGTTCTTC.

The V call is TRBV27, the J call TRBJ2-2, with TRBD2 identical over 7 bases. J gave up 6 bases and V 10 bases, and 17 bases lay outside the gene matches. From germline, CDR1 is MNHEY and CDR2 SMNVEV (reference sequence). The CDR3 spans 16 residues. Here the CDR3 reads CATRPGFSGFAGELFF. As DNA, the CDR3 is TGTGCCACTCGCCCGGGGTTTAGCGGGTTCGCCGGGGAGCTGTTTTTT.

The chain uses TRBV6-5 and TRBJ1-1; no firm D call. The CDR3 runs 14 residues. Trimming cost V 6 bases and J 1 base, with 12 bases left between them. From germline, CDR1 is MNHEY and CDR2 SVGAGI. CDR3 in DNA: TGTGCCAGCAGAGCTCAATACAGGAACACTGAAGCTTTCTTT. It translates to CASRAQYRNTEAFF.

This clone has just one count. The chain carries TRBV2 and TRBJ2-1; D may be TRBD1 or TRBD2 (5 bases each). Germline V CDR1 and CDR2: SNHLY, FYNNEI. This CDR3 comprises 13 residues. Trimming shortened V by 3 bases and J by 9 bases, and 12 bases separated the two germline ends. The CDR3 is CASSDRGFGEQFF. CDR3 in DNA: TGTGCCAGCAGTGATCGGGGCTTTGGTGAGCAGTTCTTC.

This chain uses TRBV5-1 with TRBJ2-1; 16 bases map to TRBD2. CDR3 length: 21 amino acids. The ends lost 1 base at V and 3 bases at J; junction bases unmatched: 13. Per the germline V gene, CDR1 is SGHRS and CDR2 is YFSETQ. CDR3: CASSLSRPGTSGRAGYNEQFF. As DNA, the CDR3 is TGCGCCAGCAGCTTGTCTCGACCCGGGACTAGCGGGAGGGCCGGCTACAATGAGCAGTTCTTC.

This chain links TRBV19 with TRBJ2-2, with 8 bases identical to TRBD1. The V segment lost 6 bases and the J segment 6 bases; nucleotides outside the gene matches: 6. The CDR3 spans 14 residues. The germline V gene has CDR1 LNHDA and CDR2 SQIVND (reference sequence). The CDR3 reads CASSTDRVAGELFF. The CDR3 DNA is TGTGCCAGTAGCACGGACAGGGTCGCCGGGGAGCTGTTTTTT.

J is TRBJ1-2 and V is TRBV11-2; D gene ambiguous. In germline, CDR1 is SGHAT, CDR2 FQNNGV. V was cut by 1 base and J by 4 bases, with 7 bases left in between. The CDR3 runs to 13 residues. The CDR3 sequence: CASSLVTGYGYTF. The CDR3 nucleotides read TGTGCCAGCAGCTTAGTAACTGGCTATGGCTACACCTTC.

DNA for the CDR3: TGTGCCAGCAGTGACGGGAATCGTCCGGGGACCCAGTACTTC. It encodes CASSDGNRPGTQYF. J is TRBJ2-5 and V is TRBV6-1; maybe TRBD2 (5 bases). Trimming shortened V by 3 bases and J by 7 bases, and 15 bases separated the two germline ends. There are 14 residues in the CDR3. CDR1 is MNHNS and CDR2 is SASEGT in the germline V gene.

This chain links TRBV7-2 with TRBJ1-3; 7 bases align to TRBD1. The CDR3 runs 15 residues. J gave up 2 bases and V 1 base, and 2 bases lay outside the gene matches. Per germline, CDR1 SGHTA and CDR2 FQGNSA. The CDR3 DNA sequence: TGTGCCAGCAGCTTAGGGAGGGGGCCTGGAAACACCATATATTTT. It is translated as CASSLGRGPGNTIYF.